Listed below are T cell receptor beta chains from one sample, sequenced in a study of shared clonotypes between healthy human individuals. Assay used: immunoSEQ multiplex PCR; TCRdb lists only in-frame clones, some missing. Of roughly 2,000,000 clones listed, roughly 95% are singletons. Material for sequencing was naive CD8+ T cells sorted from blood. Every receptor here comes from a man younger than 30 in good health. CDR3s include the opening cysteine and the closing phenylalanine or tryptophan. D genes are given only for firm matches. Clone size is given for some rows only: seen once, a few or many times, or a class if the clone is expanded.

V,size,J,D,CDR3,DNA
TRBV10-3,-,TRBJ1-2,-,CAISESETRNYGYTF,TGTGCCATCAGTGAGTCAGAGACGAGGAACTATGGCTACACCTTC
TRBV4-1,-,TRBJ2-1,-,CASSQAKVSGHNEQFF,TGCGCCAGCAGCCAAGCTAAGGTGAGCGGGCACAATGAGCAGTTCTTC
TRBV7-9,-,TRBJ2-1,TRBD1,CASSPGQGADEQFF,TGTGCCAGCAGCCCAGGACAGGGGGCCGATGAGCAGTTCTTC
TRBV25-1,-,TRBJ2-1,-,CASSPLGQGRDEQFF,TGTGCCAGCAGTCCCCTGGGTCAGGGACGCGATGAGCAGTTCTTC
TRBV7-2,-,TRBJ1-2,TRBD1,CASSFITGGDYFNYGYTF,TGTGCCAGCAGCTTCATAACAGGGGGCGATTATTTTAACTATGGCTACACCTTC
TRBV27,-,TRBJ2-1,TRBD2,CASSLDAGEGVNEQFF,TGTGCCAGCAGTTTAGATGCGGGAGAAGGGGTCAATGAGCAGTTCTTC
TRBV6-1,-,TRBJ1-3,-,CASRTAGNTIYF,TGTGCCAGCAGAACAGCTGGAAACACCATATATTTT
TRBV7-9,-,TRBJ2-7,-,CASSLLRVPYEQYF,TGTGCCAGCAGCTTATTAAGGGTGCCCTACGAGCAGTACTTC
TRBV27,once,TRBJ2-3,-,CASSLEVERLRQTDTQYF,TGTGCCAGCAGTTTAGAAGTGGAGAGGCTTAGGCAGACAGATACGCAGTATTTT
TRBV10-3,-,TRBJ2-7,-,CAISDRDIFGDEQYF,TGTGCCATCAGTGACCGGGACATCTTTGGGGACGAGCAGTACTTC
TRBV5-1,-,TRBJ2-6,TRBD1,CASSSSALGTAGANVLTF,TGCGCCAGCAGCTCTTCCGCCTTAGGGACAGCTGGGGCCAACGTCCTGACTTTC
TRBV10-3,-,TRBJ1-2,-,CAISESKGANYGYTF,TGTGCCATCAGTGAGTCGAAGGGGGCTAACTATGGCTACACCTTC
TRBV27,-,TRBJ1-2,TRBD1,CASTQTGADYGYTF,TGTGCCAGCACTCAGACAGGGGCCGACTATGGCTACACCTTC
TRBV6-1,-,TRBJ2-7,-,CASTVGGSEQYF,TGTGCCAGCACTGTTGGGGGGAGCGAGCAGTACTTC
TRBV5-4,once,TRBJ1-1,-,CASSLGFTQAFF,TGTGCCAGCAGCTTGGGTTTCACGCAGGCTTTCTTT
TRBV27,once,TRBJ2-3,TRBD2,CASSPTPSGRLGTDTQYF,TGTGCCAGCAGTCCCACGCCGAGCGGGAGGCTAGGCACAGATACGCAGTATTTT
TRBV14,-,TRBJ2-7,-,CASSQGPLYEQYF,TGTGCCAGCAGCCAAGGACCGCTCTACGAGCAGTACTTC
TRBV10-3,-,TRBJ2-7,-,CAIGGGSYEQYF,TGTGCCATCGGGGGTGGCTCCTACGAGCAGTACTTC
TRBV6-5,-,TRBJ1-2,-,CASSLGYGYGYTF,TGTGCCAGCAGTCTAGGGTACGGCTATGGCTACACCTTC
TRBV4-3,-,TRBJ2-7,TRBD2,CASSPSTSGTYEQYF,TGCGCCAGCAGCCCATCGACTAGCGGGACCTACGAGCAGTACTTC
TRBV9,-,TRBJ1-1,-,CASSVSEGTEAFF,TGTGCCAGCAGCGTATCGGAAGGCACTGAAGCTTTCTTT
TRBV20-1,-,TRBJ2-7,-,CSAIRAHEQYF,TGCAGTGCTATACGTGCCCACGAGCAGTACTTC
TRBV6-5,once,TRBJ2-7,TRBD2,CASSSSTSGSIEQYF,TGTGCCAGCAGTTCCTCGACTAGCGGGAGTATTGAGCAGTACTTC
TRBV30,-,TRBJ2-3,-,CAWSLIQGTQYF,TGTGCCTGGAGCCTTATCCAAGGAACGCAGTATTTT
TRBV7-8,-,TRBJ2-7,-,CASSLARLGYEQYF,TGTGCCAGCAGCTTAGCGCGGCTGGGCTACGAGCAGTACTTC
TRBV7-9,-,TRBJ1-1,TRBD1,CASSSFNLRGAGMNTEAFF,TGTGCCAGCAGCTCATTCAACCTCAGGGGGGCAGGTATGAACACTGAAGCTTTCTTT
TRBV27,-,TRBJ2-7,TRBD2,CASSGTSGIYEQYF,TGTGCCAGCAGTGGGACTAGCGGGATCTACGAGCAGTACTTC
TRBV25-1,once,TRBJ2-7,TRBD1,CASAGTASYEQYF,TGTGCCAGCGCCGGGACAGCGTCCTACGAGCAGTACTTC
TRBV27,-,TRBJ2-2,TRBD1,CASSLYRGRTGELFF,TGTGCCAGCAGTTTGTACAGGGGGCGAACCGGGGAGCTGTTTTTT
TRBV9,-,TRBJ1-1,-,CASSAQGYNTEAFF,TGTGCCAGCAGCGCTCAGGGCTACAACACTGAAGCTTTCTTT
TRBV30,-,TRBJ1-4,-,CAWSVLGGNEKLFF,TGTGCCTGGAGTGTACTCGGCGGAAATGAAAAACTGTTTTTT
TRBV7-9,few,TRBJ2-1,-,CASSFTSSYNEQFF,TGTGCCAGCAGCTTCACCAGCTCCTACAATGAGCAGTTCTTC
TRBV27,-,TRBJ2-1,-,CASSGSGDGEQFF,TGTGCCAGCAGTGGTTCAGGGGACGGTGAGCAGTTCTTC
TRBV6-6,-,TRBJ2-7,TRBD2,CASRKRTSGSYEQYF,TGTGCCAGCAGAAAACGGACTAGCGGGAGTTACGAGCAGTACTTC
TRBV5-6,-,TRBJ2-2,-,CASSPLMSANTGELFF,TGTGCCAGCAGCCCTTTAATGAGCGCGAACACCGGGGAGCTGTTTTTT
TRBV5-6,-,TRBJ1-5,-,CASSLQGTREHF,TGTGCCAGCAGCTTGCAAGGGACCCGCGAGCATTTT
TRBV11-2,-,TRBJ2-7,-,CASSPPGSEQYF,TGTGCCAGCAGCCCTCCGGGAAGTGAGCAGTACTTC
TRBV7-9,once,TRBJ2-5,TRBD1,CASSSFGQVETQYF,TGTGCCAGCAGCTCTTTTGGACAGGTAGAGACCCAGTACTTC
TRBV7-9,-,TRBJ2-5,-,CASSFLETQYF,TGTGCCAGCAGCTTTCTGGAGACCCAGTACTTC
TRBV5-6,once,TRBJ2-7,-,CASSPGAAGEQYF,TGTGCCAGCAGCCCCGGCGCAGCAGGCGAGCAGTACTTC
TRBV7-2,-,TRBJ2-7,-,CASSFRVGPYEQYF,TGTGCCAGCAGCTTCAGGGTTGGGCCATACGAGCAGTACTTC